Below, 28 T cell receptor beta chains from the same sample are listed, as sequenced in a study of blood T cell repertoires in COVID-19. Using immunoSEQ multiplex PCR, the repertoire was profiled, and TCRdb retains in-frame clones only, with some absent. The table includes around 300,000 clones, roughly 88% detected once. The specimen sequenced was PBMCs or T cells enriched from blood (not recorded which). Every receptor here comes from a man aged 25 to 40 who had recovered from COVID-19.

The CDR3 loop reads CASSPRSGGGYEQYF. The CDR3 nucleotides read TGTGCCAGCTCACCAAGGAGCGGGGGTGGTTACGAGCAGTACTTC. The chain combines TRBV18 with TRBJ2-7; 8 bases match TRBD2. The CDR3 length is 15 residues. V was pared by 2 bases and J by 4 bases, with 7 bases of the junction left unmatched. Germline V gene data show CDR1 as KGHSH and CDR2 as LQKENI.

This clone was found a few times. This chain connects TRBV24-1 to TRBJ2-2, with TRBD1 matching over 7 bases. CDR3 length equals 15 residues. Germline V gene data show CDR1 as KGHDR and CDR2 as SFDVKD. After removal of 5 bases from V and 3 bases from J, the junction contained 5 bases not matched to a gene. CDR3 region: CATSVSDRDTGELFF. The DNA for the CDR3 is TGTGCCACCAGTGTCTCCGACAGGGACACCGGGGAGCTGTTTTTT.

V gene TRBV29-1 combines with J gene TRBJ1-3; 10 nucleotides line up with TRBD1. The CDR3 loop spans 17 amino acids. The V and J ends lost 5 bases and 0 bases, in that order; junction bases with no gene match: 10. Germline assignment: CDR1 SQVTM and CDR2 ANQGSEA. CDR3: CSVIVPGQGPSGNTIYF. For the CDR3, the DNA is TGCAGCGTTATCGTACCGGGACAGGGGCCCTCTGGAAACACCATATATTTT.

The chain recombines TRBV30 with TRBJ1-5; no reliable D call. The CDR3 spans 13 residues. CDR1 and CDR2 from the germline V gene are GTSNPN and SVGIG (reference sequence). The germline V and J ends were trimmed by 5 bases and 0 bases, with 8 bases remaining between them. In DNA form, the CDR3 reads TGTGCCTGGTCTACAGATAGCAATCAGCCCCAGCATTTT. It specifies CAWSTDSNQPQHF. Based on the CDR3 plus reference TRBV30 and TRBJ1-5, the full variable domain is SQTIHQWPATLVQPVGSPLSLECTVEGTSNPNLYWYRQAAGRGLQLLFYSVGIGQISSEVPQNLSASRPQDRQFILSSKKLLLSDSGFYLCAWSTDSNQPQHFGDGTRLSIL.

This chain links TRBV7-9 with TRBJ1-4, with no clear D. CDR3 size: 14 residues. Germline V CDR1 and CDR2: SEHNR, FQNEAQ (reference sequence). V was cut by 5 bases and J by 0 bases, with 7 bases left in between. CDR3 loop: CASSRSATNEKLFF. The CDR3, as DNA: TGTGCCAGCAGCCGCAGTGCAACTAATGAAAAACTGTTTTTT.

This clone was seen a single time. The junction does not match germline at one end; this may be a read error. This chain uses TRBV2 with TRBJ2-2; TRBD2 aligns across 8 bases. This CDR3 has 14 amino acids. The germline CDR1 and CDR2 sequences are SNHLY and FYNNEI. CDR3 in amino acids: CASRGGGNAGELFF. The CDR3 DNA follows: TGTGCCAGCAGGGGCGGGGGGAACGCCGGGGAGCTGTTTTTT.

Regarding this clone: Other DNA sequences in the same sample also yield this CDR3. DNA of the CDR3: TGCGCCAGCAGCGGACAGGGATCGGGCTACACCTTC. Protein product: CASSGQGSGYTF. V and J are TRBV5-1 and TRBJ1-2, with TRBD1 matching 8 bases. The germline V gene has CDR1 SGHRS and CDR2 YFSETQ. The ends lost 4 bases at V and 8 bases at J; junction bases unmatched: 4. The CDR3 runs 12 residues.

The rearrangement links TRBV5-4 to TRBJ1-6; the D gene is possibly TRBD1 (5 bases). Looked up from germline, CDR1 is SGHNT and CDR2 is YYREEE (reference sequence). The CDR3 is 15 amino acids. V was shortened by 0 bases and J by 5 bases, with 9 bases between the two germline ends. The CDR3 coding sequence is TGTGCCAGCAGCTTGGCCGGGGGGGATAATTCACCCCTCCACTTT. It is translated as CASSLAGGDNSPLHF. The variable domain in full, with the rest retrieved from reference TRBV5-4 and TRBJ1-6, is ETGVTQSPTHLIKTRGQQVTLRCSSQSGHNTVSWYQQALGQGPQFIFQYYREEENGRGNFPPRFSGLQFPNYSSELNVNALELDDSALYLCASSLAGGDNSPLHFGNGTRLTVT.

This clone appeared once. The chain recombines TRBV5-4 with TRBJ1-4; D is perhaps TRBD1 (5 bases). With 0 bases removed from V and 6 bases from J, the gap between germline ends came to 12 bases. This CDR3 has 15 amino acids. CDR1 SGHNT and CDR2 YYREEE come from the germline V gene (reference sequence). The CDR3 loop reads CASSLGGLGDEKLFF. The CDR3 nucleotides are TGTGCCAGCAGCTTGGGGGGACTAGGGGATGAAAAACTGTTTTTT. The full variable domain, with the rest looked up from reference TRBV5-4 and TRBJ1-4, is ETGVTQSPTHLIKTRGQQVTLRCSSQSGHNTVSWYQQALGQGPQFIFQYYREEENGRGNFPPRFSGLQFPNYSSELNVNALELDDSALYLCASSLGGLGDEKLFFGSGTQLSVL.

This chain uses TRBV20-1 with TRBJ2-7; TRBD2 agrees at 9 bases. With V trimmed by 3 bases and J by 0 bases, 3 bases remained unmatched. CDR3 length equals 14 residues. From germline, CDR1 is DFQATT and CDR2 SNEGSKA (reference sequence). The CDR3 DNA reads as TGCAGTGCTAGTTTAGCGGGGGACTCCTACGAGCAGTACTTC. Its protein is CSASLAGDSYEQYF.

The chain couples TRBV15 to TRBJ1-5, with D possibly TRBD1 on 5 matching bases. Trimming cost V 0 bases and J 7 bases, with 10 bases left between them. This CDR3 has 14 amino acids. Per the germline V gene, CDR1 is LNHNV and CDR2 is YYDKDF (reference sequence). CDR3 sequence: CATSREGEGQPQHF. The CDR3 bases are TGTGCCACCAGCAGAGAAGGGGAGGGCCAGCCCCAGCATTTT.

This sequence joins TRBV28 and TRBJ2-6; 7 positions agree with TRBD1. The CDR3 extends over 18 amino acids. CDR1 is MDHEN, CDR2 SYDVKM, per germline. V was clipped by 5 bases and J by 0 bases; unmatched bases: 10. The CDR3 here is CASSTSGTAISGANVLTF. DNA of the CDR3: TGTGCCAGCAGTACCTCCGGGACAGCAATCTCTGGGGCCAACGTCCTGACTTTC. The full variable domain, completed using reference TRBV28 and TRBJ2-6, is DVKVTQSSRYLVKRTGEKVFLECVQDMDHENMFWYRQDPGLGLRLIYFSYDVKMKEKGDIPEGYSVSREKKERFSLILESASTNQTSMYLCASSTSGTAISGANVLTFGAGSRLTVL.

This chain joins TRBV7-3 and TRBJ2-1; 7 bases agree with TRBD1. The V gene end was trimmed by 4 bases and the J gene end by 4 bases; junction bases not matched to a gene: 7. The CDR3 extends over 15 amino acids. CDR1 and CDR2 (germline): SGHTA, FQGTGA. CDR3 DNA: TGTGCCAGCAGCTCCCCGGGACAGCCTTACAATGAGCAGTTCTTC. This sequence encodes CASSSPGQPYNEQFF.

CDR3 in DNA: TGTGCCAGCAGCGACACCCGCTCTGGAAACACCATATATTTT. Amino acid sequence: CASSDTRSGNTIYF. V usage is TRBV2 and J usage is TRBJ1-3; D gene uncertain. The V end lost 6 bases, the J end lost 0 bases, and 9 bases lay between the germline ends. Germline V gene data show CDR1 as SNHLY and CDR2 as FYNNEI. The CDR3 length is 14 residues.

The V call is TRBV5-1, the J call TRBJ2-3; a weak D match, TRBD2 (6 bases). Trimming removed 7 bases at V and 0 bases at J, with 15 bases between. The CDR3 is 15 residues long. Germline values: CDR1 SGHRS, CDR2 YFSETQ. CDR3 sequence reads: CASSRDLASTDTQYF. The CDR3 nucleotides are TGCGCCAGCTCTAGGGACTTGGCTAGCACAGATACGCAGTATTTT.

This chain joins TRBV5-4 and TRBJ2-2; TRBD2 is a possible D gene (5 bases). The germline gives CDR1 SGHNT, CDR2 YYREEE (reference sequence). CDR3 length: 15 residues. The germline V and J ends were trimmed by 0 bases and 5 bases, with 11 bases remaining between them. Here the CDR3 DNA reads TGTGCCAGCAGCTTGGGCGGGTTGGGGACCGGGGAGCTGTTTTTT. Amino acid sequence: CASSLGGLGTGELFF.

This clone was seen once. The chain employs TRBV5-1 and TRBJ1-5; no firm D call. The CDR3 spans 15 residues. Germline loops: CDR1 SGHRS, CDR2 YFSETQ. The V and J ends lost 2 bases and 4 bases respectively, with 13 bases between them. CDR3 bases: TGCGCCAGCAGCTTCACCGGGGAAGGTAATCAGCCCCAGCATTTT. It yields the protein CASSFTGEGNQPQHF.

The chain has TRBV23-1 and TRBJ1-5; 7 nucleotides agree with TRBD1. TRBV23-1 is recorded as an ORF, its role being uncertain. The CDR3 is made up of 18 amino acids. Trimming cost V 4 bases and J 6 bases; bases outside gene matches: 18. This CDR3 reads CASSLNNRGLVKGQPQHF. As DNA, the CDR3 is TGCGCCAGCAGTCTAAATAACAGGGGTTTGGTAAAGGGTCAGCCCCAGCATTTT.

This chain links TRBV2 with TRBJ2-1; 7 positions agree with TRBD1. This CDR3 spans 13 amino acids. J lost 8 bases, V lost 7 bases, and 8 bases had no gene match. Germline CDR1 SNHLY, CDR2 FYNNEI. CDR3 amino acids: CASKTDRVDEQFF. For the CDR3, the DNA is TGTGCCAGCAAAACCGACAGGGTAGATGAGCAGTTCTTC.

In its sample, this clone was seen once. Other DNA variants within this sample encode the same CDR3. V gene TRBV18 combines with J gene TRBJ1-1; tentative D call: TRBD1 (5 bases). Germline V gene data show CDR1 as KGHSH and CDR2 as LQKENI. CDR3 length: 14 amino acids. The V end lost 3 bases, the J end lost 1 base, and 9 bases lay between the germline ends. The CDR3 reads CASSPGLRNTEAFF. The DNA of the CDR3 is TGTGCCAGCTCACCGGGACTTAGGAACACTGAAGCTTTCTTT.

J is TRBJ2-1 and V is TRBV4-1; no firm D call. The germline V gene encodes CDR1 MGHRA and CDR2 YSYEKL. This CDR3 has 16 residues. V gave up 0 bases and J gave up 0 bases, with 9 bases separating them. Written as DNA, the CDR3 is TGCGCCAGCAGCCAAGAATCGGAGTACTCCTACAATGAGCAGTTCTTC. This sequence encodes CASSQESEYSYNEQFF.

DNA of the CDR3: TGTGCCAGCTCACCAAACAGTCCAGGGACAGGTGTCTTCGGGACCCAGTACTTC. Protein sequence: CASSPNSPGTGVFGTQYF. V is TRBV18 and J is TRBJ2-5, with 8 bases lining up with TRBD1. The V gene end was trimmed by 2 bases and the J gene end by 7 bases; junction bases not matched to a gene: 18. Germline CDR1 reads KGHSH; CDR2 reads LQKENI. The CDR3 is 18 amino acids.

The chain is built from TRBV9 and TRBJ2-3, with TRBD2 matching 7 bases. Trimming at V came to 5 bases and at J to 7 bases, leaving 10 bases not matched to a gene. Germline loops: CDR1 SGDLS, CDR2 YYNGEE. The CDR3 runs 14 residues. The CDR3 coding sequence is TGTGCCAGCAGACCCACGACTAGCCAGTATACGCAGTATTTT. Protein sequence: CASRPTTSQYTQYF.

This clone came up once. The chain joins TRBV29-1 to TRBJ2-1; 7 nucleotides agree with TRBD2. Germline CDR1 is SQVTM and CDR2 is ANQGSEA. There are 14 residues in the CDR3. Trimming removed 3 bases from V and 3 bases from J; junction bases left unmatched: 5. In nucleotides, the CDR3 is TGCAGCGTTGACAGCGGGGCCGTCTACAATGAGCAGTTCTTC. It encodes CSVDSGAVYNEQFF.

The genes are TRBV13 and TRBJ2-3; a possible D gene is TRBD2 (6 bases). V lost 5 bases to trimming and J lost 0 bases, with 15 bases between them. The CDR3 runs to 16 residues. Germline CDR1 and CDR2: PRHDT and FYEKMQ (reference sequence). CDR3: CASSTRLGSSTDTQYF. CDR3 nucleotide sequence: TGTGCCAGCAGCACCCGACTAGGCTCGAGCACAGATACGCAGTATTTT.

The chain employs TRBV6-5 and TRBJ2-3; 7 nucleotides match TRBD2. With 6 bases clipped from V and 1 base from J, the junction kept 4 bases outside the gene matches. Germline CDR1 is MNHEY and CDR2 is SVGAGI. The length of the CDR3 is 14 residues. This CDR3 is CASRSAGGTDTQYF. The CDR3 bases are TGTGCCAGCAGGTCGGCGGGGGGCACAGATACGCAGTATTTT.

CDR3 nucleotide sequence: TGCGCCAGCAGCCAAGGTCAAGCGGGGGGATACTCCTACAATGAGCAGTTCTTC. The encoded protein is CASSQGQAGGYSYNEQFF. The rearrangement joins TRBV4-1 to TRBJ2-1, with TRBD2 matching over 9 bases. This CDR3 contains 18 residues. V lost 1 base, J lost 0 bases, and 7 bases stayed unmatched. Germline lookup yields CDR1 MGHRA and CDR2 YSYEKL.

This sequence joins TRBV28 and TRBJ2-6; D uncertain. Looked up from germline, CDR1 is MDHEN and CDR2 is SYDVKM. CDR3 length: 15 residues. The V end lost 11 bases, the J end lost 0 bases, and 14 bases lay between the germline ends. CDR3 sequence: CAPPVVDSGANVLTF. CDR3 nucleotide sequence: TGTGCCCCCCCGGTGGTAGACTCTGGGGCCAACGTCCTGACTTTC.